This entry is about one T cell receptor (beta chain). Profiling relied on immunoSEQ multiplex PCR, and the TCRdb table lists in-frame clones only, not all of them. Found here are 58,000 or so clones, 86% of them singletons; the top ten hold roughly 4.6%. Germline V gives CDR1 SGHTA, CDR2 FQGTGA. This CDR3 region has 19 residues. Trimming took 1 base from V and 6 from J; bases not matched to a gene: 14. This entry belongs to a study of technical replicates of blood from a handful of donors. The clonotype was recovered from a human donor in good health. Some clones in this sample may be carry-over from other donors' samples. V usage is TRBV7-3 and J usage is TRBJ2-1, with 11 bases identical to TRBD2. The sequenced material came from PBMCs. CDR3 coding DNA: TGTGCCAGCAGCTTAATGTCTTCCACTAGCGGGAGAATCGCCAATGAGCAGTTCTTC. Translation gives CASSLMSSTSGRIANEQFF. The full variable domain, rest sourced from reference TRBV7-3 and TRBJ2-1, is GAGVSQTPSNKVTEKGKYVELRCDPISGHTALYWYRQSLGQGPEFLIYFQGTGAADDSGLPNDRFFAVRPEGSVSTLKIQRTERGDSAVYLCASSLMSSTSGRIANEQFFGPGTRLTVL.